This T cell receptor (beta chain) was profiled in a study of shared clonotypes between healthy human individuals (dated by TCRdb to the early 2020s). Regarding the study in general: A few men and two women, aged 18 to 49 years, made up the cohort. To increase sequencing depth and limit assay-specific biases, TCR repertoire library preparation and sequencing were carried out by different laboratories using diverse techniques. Blood TCR repertoires of a handful of healthy adults were deeply sequenced to estimate repertoire size and the extent of clonotype sharing between individuals. For each donor, CD4 naive and CD4 memory were each run on three plates, CD8 naive on two plates, and CD8 memory on one plate. Each donor's leukapheresis produced roughly between roughly 0.85 and 10 billion PBMCs. Summary of the overall study and its limitations: Naive subsets generally had larger estimated clonotype richness than memory subsets did. Across a few donors, approximately 5% of naive CD4, 3.5% of naive CD8, about 2% of memory CD4, and approximately 0.4% of memory CD8 clonotypes were shared. Based on pairwise subsampling, the degree of clonotype sharing among donors was expected to be affected by sequencing depth. Compared with non-shared clonotypes, clonotypes shared by all four sorted-subset donors had higher generation probabilities. The small number of donors limited the genetic and exposure-history diversity represented. Incomplete sequencing was indicated by rarefaction of sorted-subset datasets, despite the large sequencing depth. Sampling was limited to blood, and TCR repertoires in tissue likely differ from TCR repertoires in blood.

The donors were healthy, HIV-negative adults who had no recently reported acute infections or vaccinations. Every donor was a Caucasian adult living in Nashville, Tennessee, USA. CD4+ T cells were enriched by magnetic negative selection; naive cells were then positively selected on CD45RA, and the negative fraction formed the memory subset. Blood was collected by leukapheresis, and PBMCs were isolated by Ficoll-Histopaque density gradient centrifugation and then cryopreserved in liquid nitrogen vapor phase. Analytical flow cytometry was used to check the purity and quantity of every magnetically sorted T cell population. Each sorted fraction had its genomic DNA isolated and then quantified by UV absorbance on a Nanodrop 2000c. Worth noting for this clone: It has no known antigen specificity. No much larger clone exists at a distance of one base, and base qualities are not known.

Using the deep immunoSEQ assay, TCR CDR3 regions were amplified from genomic DNA by multiplex PCR. For each cell subset, the extracted genomic DNA was distributed evenly across all wells of several immunoSEQ 96-well plates, and each plate served as one replicate. For sorted subsets, approximately 210 ng genomic DNA, equal to 30,000 to 35,000 T cell genomes, was loaded into each replicate PCR. Purified libraries were quantified with a Qubit 3.0 fluorometer, sized on a Bioanalyzer 2100, and re-quantified with the KAPA Library Quantification kit. A separate single-read 150-cycle Illumina NextSeq 550 flow cell was used to sequence each immunoSEQ 96-well plate. Regarding the original processing steps: The immunoSEQ output contained only junctional sequences without quality scores, so filtering could not match that applied to full-length reads. Sequences were annotated with PyIR, a Python wrapper for IgBLAST v1.9, and V/J genes and CDR3 were assigned using IMGT germline references. Reads were removed for weak V/J assignments (E-value above 1e-6), missing CDR3, stop codons, out-of-frame junctions, or ambiguous translated residues. A V3J clonotype was defined by an identical inferred V gene, J gene, and CDR3 amino acid sequence. To compute the percentage overlap between repertoires, the number of shared unique clonotypes was divided by the size of the smaller repertoire. Richness of each repertoire was evaluated using RTK rarefaction, the Chao1 estimator, and Recon v2.1 estimates of unobserved clonotypes. For all TCRbeta clonotypes obtained by the gDNA method from a handful of donors, generation probabilities were computed with OLGA. Imported from immuneACCESS, the table was reduced by TCRdb to in-frame sequences with V and J called. These copies leave out some clones; in studies compared against another copy, an unresolved V gene accounts for under half, and the cause of the remainder is not known. V and J calls and clone size are copied from that table; D and trimming were computed from the DNA. A total of approximately 1,500,000 clones appear in this sample, roughly 98% of them only once. The top ten hold around 0.45% of the sample.

Sequenced sample: naive CD4+ T cells sorted from blood. The cell subset or site label corresponds to: CD45RA+ positively selected. This TCR was sampled from a man aged 25-40 years in good health.

The base sequence is TGTGCCAGCAGCCAAGCAGGAGGCTGGTACTTC. It encodes CASSQAGGWYF. Recombination connected TRBV4-2 to TRBJ2-5; matching of 5 bases hints at TRBD2 as the D gene. The CDR3 contains 11 residues, cysteine and phenylalanine counted. Of the read, only the CDR3 DNA is kept; its 33 bases are in frame from base 1. For CDR1 and CDR2, the germline V gene lists LGHNA and YNFKEQ. Trimming at the junction amounts to 1 base on V and 13 bases on J, and the germline ends lie 10 bases apart.